A single sample gave rise to the 12 T cell receptor beta chains below, sequenced in a study of T cell changes during pregnancy in multiple sclerosis. The data were produced by immunoSEQ multiplex PCR, yet TCRdb's version contains in-frame clones alone and is incomplete. The table lists tens of thousands of clones, 93% of them singletons. The input for sequencing was CD8+ T cells from peripheral blood mononuclear cells, taken in the second trimester of pregnancy. Every receptor here comes from a female donor with multiple sclerosis, enrolled in a pregnancy study.

V gene TRBV9 combines with J gene TRBJ2-2, with 7 nucleotides matching TRBD1. Germline V gene data show CDR1 as SGDLS and CDR2 as YYNGEE. The junction had 6 bases not matched to a gene; V was cut back by 5 bases and J by 5 bases. The CDR3 is made up of 14 amino acids. As DNA, the CDR3 is TGTGCCAGCAGAGGACAGGATGGTACCGGGGAGCTGTTTTTT. It encodes CASRGQDGTGELFF.

This sequence joins TRBV6-1 and TRBJ2-3; 9 bases align to TRBD2. Losses at the gene ends were 5 bases for V and 0 bases for J; bases not matched to a gene: 3. From germline, CDR1 is MNHNS and CDR2 SASEGT. This CDR3 is built from 15 residues. CDR3 loop: CASSSTSGSTDTQYF. CDR3 DNA: TGTGCCAGCAGTAGCACTAGCGGGAGCACAGATACGCAGTATTTT.

The gene calls are TRBV9 and TRBJ2-6, with D possibly TRBD2 on 5 matching bases. Germline CDR1 SGDLS, CDR2 YYNGEE. The CDR3 loop spans 18 amino acids. V lost 0 bases and J 1 base, leaving 14 bases between the germline ends. Written as DNA, the CDR3 is TGTGCCAGCAGCGTAGAGAGGAACGGGGAGTCTGGGGCCAACGTCCTGACTTTC. As protein: CASSVERNGESGANVLTF.

V is TRBV2 and J is TRBJ2-1, with 11 bases aligning to TRBD2. Germline assignment: CDR1 SNHLY and CDR2 FYNNEI. Trimming took 2 bases from V and 5 from J; bases not matched to a gene: 5. The CDR3 consists of 16 residues. The CDR3 loop is CASSEIAGGTNNEQFF. The CDR3 coding sequence is TGTGCCAGCAGTGAAATAGCGGGGGGGACGAACAATGAGCAGTTCTTC.

The V call is TRBV2, the J call TRBJ2-3, with D perhaps TRBD2 (5 bases). Germline CDR1 SNHLY, CDR2 FYNNEI. This CDR3 contains 14 residues. V was pared by 7 bases and J by 4 bases, with 15 bases between. The DNA of the CDR3 is TGTGCCAGCAATAATCCGGACGGGGCAGATACGCAGTATTTT. The encoded protein is CASNNPDGADTQYF.

V is TRBV27 and J is TRBJ2-7; TRBD2 agrees at 13 bases. The V gene end was trimmed by 6 bases and the J gene end by 0 bases; junction bases not matched to a gene: 5. The CDR3 is made up of 16 amino acids. Per germline, CDR1 MNHEY and CDR2 SMNVEV (reference sequence). The CDR3 protein is CASSSRTSGSSYEQYF. CDR3 coding DNA: TGTGCCAGCAGCTCCCGGACTAGCGGGAGCTCCTACGAGCAGTACTTC.

This chain uses TRBV28 with TRBJ1-1; D remains unclear. Germline V gene data show CDR1 as MDHEN and CDR2 as SYDVKM. V lost 6 bases and J lost 4, with 9 bases in between. The CDR3 is made up of 12 amino acids. In DNA, the CDR3 is TGTGCCAGCAGGGACTGGGGCACTGAAGCTTTCTTT. This codes for CASRDWGTEAFF.

This sequence joins TRBV7-3 and TRBJ2-6, with D perhaps TRBD1 (6 bases). Deletions cut 8 bases from V and 0 bases from J, with 14 bases between. Germline CDR1 and CDR2: SGHTA and FQGTGA. This CDR3 region has 16 residues. CDR3 sequence: CASGKGRGSGANVLTF. The CDR3 DNA follows: TGTGCCAGCGGTAAAGGCAGGGGCTCTGGGGCCAACGTCCTGACTTTC.

This clone has just one count. The chain links TRBV9 to TRBJ2-2; tentative D call: TRBD2 (6 bases). Trimming pared 0 bases from V and 6 bases from J, leaving 12 bases between. The CDR3 length is 15 residues. Germline V gives CDR1 SGDLS, CDR2 YYNGEE. The CDR3 loop is CASSVGLVSAGELFF. The DNA of the CDR3 is TGTGCCAGCAGCGTAGGACTAGTCAGTGCCGGGGAGCTGTTTTTT.

V and J are TRBV15 and TRBJ2-7, with TRBD1 as a possible D gene (6 bases). Germline values: CDR1 LNHNV, CDR2 YYDKDF (reference sequence). The CDR3 is 17 residues long. Deletions cut 5 bases from V and 2 bases from J, with 22 bases between. The DNA for the CDR3 is TGTGCCACCAGCCCAGGGGAAGCAGGGTATCGGGCCTACGAGCAGTACTTC. Translated, it gives CATSPGEAGYRAYEQYF.

The V and J genes are TRBV27 and TRBJ2-1; D is unclear. The CDR3 has 14 amino acids. Deletions cut 6 bases from V and 0 bases from J, with 9 bases between. The germline V gene encodes CDR1 MNHEY and CDR2 SMNVEV (reference sequence). CDR3 DNA: TGTGCCAGCAGCCCCCGTAGCTCCTACAATGAGCAGTTCTTC. Amino acid sequence: CASSPRSSYNEQFF.

The chain recombines TRBV9 with TRBJ2-7; tentative D call: TRBD1 (6 bases). This CDR3 comprises 14 residues. CDR1 is SGDLS, CDR2 YYNGEE, per germline. V was shortened by 3 bases and J by 3 bases, with 13 bases between the two germline ends. The CDR3 sequence: CASSAADSDYEQYF. In DNA, the CDR3 is TGTGCCAGCAGCGCAGCGGACAGTGACTACGAGCAGTACTTC.